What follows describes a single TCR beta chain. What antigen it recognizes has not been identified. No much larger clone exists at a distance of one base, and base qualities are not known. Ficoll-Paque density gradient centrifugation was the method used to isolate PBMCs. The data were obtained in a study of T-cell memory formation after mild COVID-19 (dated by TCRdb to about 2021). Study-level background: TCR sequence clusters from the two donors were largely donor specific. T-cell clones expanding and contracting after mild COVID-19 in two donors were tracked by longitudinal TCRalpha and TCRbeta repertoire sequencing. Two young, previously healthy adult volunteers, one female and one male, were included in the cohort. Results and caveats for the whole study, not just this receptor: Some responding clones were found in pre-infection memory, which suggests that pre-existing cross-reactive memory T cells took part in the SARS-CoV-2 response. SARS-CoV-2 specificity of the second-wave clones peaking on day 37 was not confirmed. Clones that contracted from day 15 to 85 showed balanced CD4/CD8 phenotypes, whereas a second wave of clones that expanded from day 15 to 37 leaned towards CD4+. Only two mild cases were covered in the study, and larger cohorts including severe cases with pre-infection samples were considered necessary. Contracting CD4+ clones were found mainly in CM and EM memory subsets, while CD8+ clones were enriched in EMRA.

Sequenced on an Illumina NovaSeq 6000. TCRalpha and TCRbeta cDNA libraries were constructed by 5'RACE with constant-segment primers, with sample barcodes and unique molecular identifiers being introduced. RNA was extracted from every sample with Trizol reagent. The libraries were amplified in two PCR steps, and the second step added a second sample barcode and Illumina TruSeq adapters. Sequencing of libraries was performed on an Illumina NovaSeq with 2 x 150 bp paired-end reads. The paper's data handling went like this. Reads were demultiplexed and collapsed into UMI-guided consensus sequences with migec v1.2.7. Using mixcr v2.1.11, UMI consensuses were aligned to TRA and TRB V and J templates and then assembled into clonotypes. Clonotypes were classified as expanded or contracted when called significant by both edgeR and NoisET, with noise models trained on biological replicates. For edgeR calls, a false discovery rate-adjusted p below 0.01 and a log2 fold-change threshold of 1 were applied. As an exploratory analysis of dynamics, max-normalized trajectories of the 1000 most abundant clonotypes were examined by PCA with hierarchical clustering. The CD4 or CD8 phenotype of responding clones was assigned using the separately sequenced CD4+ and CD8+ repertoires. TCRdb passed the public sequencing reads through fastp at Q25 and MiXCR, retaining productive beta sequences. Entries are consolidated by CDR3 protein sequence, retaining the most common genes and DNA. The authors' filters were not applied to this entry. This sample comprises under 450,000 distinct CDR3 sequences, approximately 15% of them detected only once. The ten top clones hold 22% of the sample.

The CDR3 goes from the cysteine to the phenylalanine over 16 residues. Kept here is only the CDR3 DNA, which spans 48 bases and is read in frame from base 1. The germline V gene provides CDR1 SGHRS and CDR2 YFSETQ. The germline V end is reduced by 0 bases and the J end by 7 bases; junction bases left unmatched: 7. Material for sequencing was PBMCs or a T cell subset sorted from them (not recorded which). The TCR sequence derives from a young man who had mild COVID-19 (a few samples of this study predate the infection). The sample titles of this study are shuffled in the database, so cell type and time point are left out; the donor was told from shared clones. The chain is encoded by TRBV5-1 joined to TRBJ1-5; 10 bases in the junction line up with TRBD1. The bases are TGCGCCAGCAGCTTGGTGCGGGACAGGGGATCCCAGCCCCAGCATTTT. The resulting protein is CASSLVRDRGSQPQHF.